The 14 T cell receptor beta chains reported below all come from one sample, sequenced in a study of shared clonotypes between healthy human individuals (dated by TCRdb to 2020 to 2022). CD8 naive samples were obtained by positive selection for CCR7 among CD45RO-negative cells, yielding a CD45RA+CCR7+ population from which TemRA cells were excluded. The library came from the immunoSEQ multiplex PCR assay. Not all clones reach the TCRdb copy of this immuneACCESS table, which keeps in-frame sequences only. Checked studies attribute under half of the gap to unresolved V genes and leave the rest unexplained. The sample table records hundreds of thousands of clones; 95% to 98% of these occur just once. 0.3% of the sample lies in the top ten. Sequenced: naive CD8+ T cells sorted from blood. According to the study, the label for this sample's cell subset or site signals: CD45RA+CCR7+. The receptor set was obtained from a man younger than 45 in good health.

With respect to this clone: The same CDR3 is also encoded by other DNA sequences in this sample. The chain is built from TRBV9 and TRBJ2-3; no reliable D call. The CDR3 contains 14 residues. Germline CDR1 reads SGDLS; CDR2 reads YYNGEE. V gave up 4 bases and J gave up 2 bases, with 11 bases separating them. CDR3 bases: TGTGCCAGCAGCCCCCGACGGGCCACAGATACGCAGTATTTT. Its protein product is CASSPRRATDTQYF.

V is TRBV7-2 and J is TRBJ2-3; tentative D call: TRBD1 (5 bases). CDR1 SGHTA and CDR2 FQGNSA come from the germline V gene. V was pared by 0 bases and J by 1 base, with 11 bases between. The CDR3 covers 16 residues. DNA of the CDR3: TGTGCCAGCAGCTTAGCGCTCCAGGGTGGCACAGATACGCAGTATTTT. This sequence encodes CASSLALQGGTDTQYF.

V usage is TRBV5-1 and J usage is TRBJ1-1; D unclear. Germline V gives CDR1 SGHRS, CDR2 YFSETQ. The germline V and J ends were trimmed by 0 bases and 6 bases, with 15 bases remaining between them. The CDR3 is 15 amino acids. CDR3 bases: TGCGCCAGCAGCTTGGAGAGGTTCGAGGAACCTGAAGCTTTCTTT. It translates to CASSLERFEEPEAFF.

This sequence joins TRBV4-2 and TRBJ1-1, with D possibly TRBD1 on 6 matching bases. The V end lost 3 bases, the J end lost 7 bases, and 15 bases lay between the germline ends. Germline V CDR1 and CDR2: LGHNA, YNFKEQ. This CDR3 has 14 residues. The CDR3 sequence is CASSHQGQRDEAFF. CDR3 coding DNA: TGTGCCAGCAGCCACCAAGGACAGAGAGATGAAGCTTTCTTT.

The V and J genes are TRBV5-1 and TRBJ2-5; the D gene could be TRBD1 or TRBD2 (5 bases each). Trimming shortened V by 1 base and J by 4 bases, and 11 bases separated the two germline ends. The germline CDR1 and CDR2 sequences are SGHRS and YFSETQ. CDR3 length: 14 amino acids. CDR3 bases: TGCGCCAGCAGCTTGTCTACAGGACTAGAGACCCAGTACTTC. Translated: CASSLSTGLETQYF.

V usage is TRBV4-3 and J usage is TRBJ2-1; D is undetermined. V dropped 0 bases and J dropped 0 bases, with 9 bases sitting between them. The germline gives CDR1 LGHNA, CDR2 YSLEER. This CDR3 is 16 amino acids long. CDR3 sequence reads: CASSQDRGVSYNEQFF. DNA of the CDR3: TGCGCCAGCAGCCAAGATCGCGGAGTCTCCTACAATGAGCAGTTCTTC.

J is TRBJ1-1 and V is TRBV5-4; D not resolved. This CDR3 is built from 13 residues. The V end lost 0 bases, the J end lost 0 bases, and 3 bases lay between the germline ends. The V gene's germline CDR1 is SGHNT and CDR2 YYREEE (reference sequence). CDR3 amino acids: CASSLDMNTEAFF. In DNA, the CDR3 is TGTGCCAGCAGCTTGGACATGAACACTGAAGCTTTCTTT. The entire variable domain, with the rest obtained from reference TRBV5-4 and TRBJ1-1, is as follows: ETGVTQSPTHLIKTRGQQVTLRCSSQSGHNTVSWYQQALGQGPQFIFQYYREEENGRGNFPPRFSGLQFPNYSSELNVNALELDDSALYLCASSLDMNTEAFFGQGTRLTVV.

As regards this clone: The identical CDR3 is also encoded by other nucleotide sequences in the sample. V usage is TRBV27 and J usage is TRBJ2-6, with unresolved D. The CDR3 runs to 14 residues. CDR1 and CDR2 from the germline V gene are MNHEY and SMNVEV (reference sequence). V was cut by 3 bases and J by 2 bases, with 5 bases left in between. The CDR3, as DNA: TGTGCCAGCAGTTTTGGGGCTGGGGCCAACGTCCTGACTTTC. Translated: CASSFGAGANVLTF.

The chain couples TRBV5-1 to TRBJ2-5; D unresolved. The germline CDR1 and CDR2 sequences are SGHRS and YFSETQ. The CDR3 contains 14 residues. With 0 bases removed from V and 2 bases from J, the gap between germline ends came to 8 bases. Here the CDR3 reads CASSLVWVQETQYF. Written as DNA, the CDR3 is TGCGCCAGCAGCTTGGTCTGGGTTCAAGAGACCCAGTACTTC.

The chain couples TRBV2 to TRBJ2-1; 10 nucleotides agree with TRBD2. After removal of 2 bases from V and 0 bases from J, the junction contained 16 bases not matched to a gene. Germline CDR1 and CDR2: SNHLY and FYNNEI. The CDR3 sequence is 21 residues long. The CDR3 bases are TGTGCCAGCAGTGAAAACTACCCAGGCGGACTAGCGGAGAGCTCCTACAATGAGCAGTTCTTC. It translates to CASSENYPGGLAESSYNEQFF.

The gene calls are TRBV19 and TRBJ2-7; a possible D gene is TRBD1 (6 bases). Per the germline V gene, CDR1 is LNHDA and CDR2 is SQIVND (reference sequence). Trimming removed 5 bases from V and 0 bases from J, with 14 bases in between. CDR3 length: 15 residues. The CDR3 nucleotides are TGTGCCAGTAGTTCCGCAGGGGACCTCTCCTACGAGCAGTACTTC. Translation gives CASSSAGDLSYEQYF.

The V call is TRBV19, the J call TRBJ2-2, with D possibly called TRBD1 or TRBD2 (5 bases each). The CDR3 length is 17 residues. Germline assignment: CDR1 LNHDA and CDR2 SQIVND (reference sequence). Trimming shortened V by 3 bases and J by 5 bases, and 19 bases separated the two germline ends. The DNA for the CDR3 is TGTGCCAGTAGTATTCTTCCCGGGACGTTCCAGACCGGGGAGCTGTTTTTT. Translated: CASSILPGTFQTGELFF.

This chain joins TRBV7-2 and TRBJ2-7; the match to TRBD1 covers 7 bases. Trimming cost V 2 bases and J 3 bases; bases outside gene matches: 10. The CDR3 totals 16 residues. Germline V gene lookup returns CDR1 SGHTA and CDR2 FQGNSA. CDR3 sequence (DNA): TGTGCCAGCAGCTTAACCCCTTCGGACAGGCTCTACGAGCAGTACTTC. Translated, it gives CASSLTPSDRLYEQYF.

CDR3 in DNA: TGTGCCAGCAGCATTAACAACAGGGGACCCTCCTACAATGAGCAGTTCTTC. Encoded protein: CASSINNRGPSYNEQFF. The rearrangement joins TRBV7-9 to TRBJ2-1, with TRBD1 matching over 7 bases. The V segment lost 5 bases and the J segment 0 bases; nucleotides outside the gene matches: 10. The germline V gene encodes CDR1 SEHNR and CDR2 FQNEAQ (reference sequence). This CDR3 has 17 residues.